The T cell receptor beta chain under discussion was sequenced for a study of response to subunit inactivated influenza vaccine. The CDR3 consists of 14 residues. V lost 6 bases, J lost 9 bases, and 7 bases stayed unmatched. CDR1 and CDR2 (germline): SGHTA, FQGNSA. Each CDR3 protein gets one entry after TCRdb re-called the RT-PCR reads with MiXCR. Found here are hundreds of thousands of distinct CDR3 sequences, 10% to 15% of them singletons; the top ten hold roughly 10%. V is TRBV7-2 and J is TRBJ1-6, with 8 positions matching TRBD1. The receptor was derived from a man aged 45 to 65 who received an inactivated influenza vaccine. The starting material was PBMCs from blood, obtained on the day of vaccination. CDR3 sequence reads: CASSRDRIISPLHF. The CDR3 region has the DNA TGTGCCAGCAGTCGGGACAGGATTATTTCACCCCTCCACTTT.